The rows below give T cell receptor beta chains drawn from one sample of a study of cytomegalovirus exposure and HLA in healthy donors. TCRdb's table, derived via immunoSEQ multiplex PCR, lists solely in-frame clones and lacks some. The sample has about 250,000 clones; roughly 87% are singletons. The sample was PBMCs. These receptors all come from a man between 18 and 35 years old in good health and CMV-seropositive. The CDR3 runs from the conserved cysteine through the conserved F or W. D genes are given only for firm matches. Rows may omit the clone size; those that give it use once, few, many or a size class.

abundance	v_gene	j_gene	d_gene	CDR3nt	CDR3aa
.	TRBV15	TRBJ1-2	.	TGTGCCACCAGCCGAGAAGTAGGACAGAGCTATGGCTACACCTTC	CATSREVGQSYGYTF
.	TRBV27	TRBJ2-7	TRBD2	TGTGCCAGCAGTTTACTAGCGGGAGGGTCCCCCTACGAGCAGTACTTC	CASSLLAGGSPYEQYF
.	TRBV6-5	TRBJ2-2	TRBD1	TGTGCCAGCAGTTTAGGGACAGGACGGGCCGGGGAGCTGTTTTTT	CASSLGTGRAGELFF
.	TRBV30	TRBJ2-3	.	TGTGCCTGGAGTTTCGGGGGAACGCAGTATTTT	CAWSFGGTQYF
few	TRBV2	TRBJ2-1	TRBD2	TGTGCCAGCAGTGGGGGACTAGCGGGGTACAATGAGCAGTTCTTC	CASSGGLAGYNEQFF
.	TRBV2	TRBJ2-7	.	TGTGCCAGCAGTGAGGGGGGACTCCAGAGCTCCTACGAGCAGTACTTC	CASSEGGLQSSYEQYF
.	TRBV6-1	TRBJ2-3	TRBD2	TGTGCCAGCAGACCGGGACTAGCGGGGACAGATACGCAGTATTTT	CASRPGLAGTDTQYF
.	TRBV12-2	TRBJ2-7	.	TGTGCAAGTCGCTTAGCGGTTAGCATGTTGGGATACGAGCAGTACTTC	CASRLAVSMLGYEQYF
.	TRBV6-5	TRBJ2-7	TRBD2	TGTGCCAGCAGAGTTAGCGGGAACGCCCTCGAAGAGCAGTACTTC	CASRVSGNALEEQYF
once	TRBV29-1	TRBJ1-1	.	TGCAGCGTTGCTTGGCGGACTGAAGCTTTCTTT	CSVAWRTEAFF
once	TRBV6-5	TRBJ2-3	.	TGTGCCAGCAGCAGCAGGGACCGAAGCACAGATACGCAGTATTTT	CASSSRDRSTDTQYF
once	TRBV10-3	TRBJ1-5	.	TGTGCCATCAGTGGCGTTGCAGGGCAGCCCCAGCATTTT	CAISGVAGQPQHF
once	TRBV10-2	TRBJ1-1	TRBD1	TGCGCCAGCAGTCCTACAGGGGGCTCCACTGAAGCTTTCTTT	CASSPTGGSTEAFF
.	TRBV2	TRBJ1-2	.	TGTGCCAGCCTCGAAAGGGGGAACTATGGCTACACCTTC	CASLERGNYGYTF
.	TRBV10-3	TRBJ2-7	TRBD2	TGTGCCATCAGTCTAGCGGGACGGTACGAGCAGTACTTC	CAISLAGRYEQYF
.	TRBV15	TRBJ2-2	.	TGTGCCACCAGCCAGACTTTCACCGGGGAGCTGTTTTTT	CATSQTFTGELFF
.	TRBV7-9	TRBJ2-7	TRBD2	TGTGCCAGCAGCCAGCGGGATCTCGGCGAGCAGTACTTC	CASSQRDLGEQYF
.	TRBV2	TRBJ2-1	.	TGTGCCAGCAGGGGTACAGGGACTGAGCAGTTCTTC	CASRGTGTEQFF
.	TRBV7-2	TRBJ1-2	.	TGTGCCAGCAGCACTGGACCGAACTATGGCTACACCTTC	CASSTGPNYGYTF
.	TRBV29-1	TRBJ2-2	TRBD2	TGCAGCGTTCTGGGGGGGGACTACCCATCCGGGGAGCTGTTTTTT	CSVLGGDYPSGELFF
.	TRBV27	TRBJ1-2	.	TGTGCCAGCAGTTCGCATGGAGTGGGTGGCTACACCTTC	CASSSHGVGGYTF
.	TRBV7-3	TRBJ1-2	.	TGTGCCAGCAGCTCCACAGGGTTAGTTGGCTACACCTTC	CASSSTGLVGYTF